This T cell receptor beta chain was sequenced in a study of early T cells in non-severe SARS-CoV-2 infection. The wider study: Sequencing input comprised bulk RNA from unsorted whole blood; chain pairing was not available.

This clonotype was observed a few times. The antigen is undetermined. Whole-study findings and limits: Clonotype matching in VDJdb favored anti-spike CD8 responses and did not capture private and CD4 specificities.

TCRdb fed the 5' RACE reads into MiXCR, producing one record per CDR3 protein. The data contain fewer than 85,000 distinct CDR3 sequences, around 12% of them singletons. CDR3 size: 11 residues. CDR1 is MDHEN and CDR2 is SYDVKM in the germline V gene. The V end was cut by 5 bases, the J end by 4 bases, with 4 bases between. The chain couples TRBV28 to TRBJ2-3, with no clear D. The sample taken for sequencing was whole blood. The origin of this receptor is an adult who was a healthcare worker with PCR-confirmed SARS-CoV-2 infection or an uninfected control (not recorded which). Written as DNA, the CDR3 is TGTGCCAGCAGTACCGCAGATACGCAGTATTTT. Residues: CASSTADTQYF.